This is a list of T cell receptor beta chains from one sample in a study of cytomegalovirus exposure and HLA in healthy donors. Sequencing used immunoSEQ multiplex PCR; TCRdb keeps in-frame clones, though not all of them. The table shows around 130,000 clones, with about 78% occurring only once. Sequencing was performed on PBMCs. These receptors were taken from a human donor in good health. Both conserved end residues are part of each CDR3. A D gene is named only where the DNA matches it firmly. Size is omitted from some rows. Given values are once, few, many or a class for expanded clones.

>.|TRBJ1-5|.|TRBV5-1
TGCGCCAGCAGCCCGTTGGGGAGGGGAGAAGGACCCCAGCATTTT
CASSPLGRGEGPQHF
>.|TRBJ2-1|.|TRBV7-6
TGTGCCAGCAGCGTGACACAAATCAATGAGCAGTTCTTC
CASSVTQINEQFF
>.|TRBJ1-1|.|TRBV4-1
TGCGCCAGCAGCCGCGACAGACCCAACACTGAAGCTTTCTTT
CASSRDRPNTEAFF
>.|TRBJ2-7|.|TRBV19
TGTGCCAGTAGTATAGGGCCAGAACCCTACGAGCAGTACTTC
CASSIGPEPYEQYF
>.|TRBJ2-3|.|TRBV11-2
TGTGCCAGCAGCTTAGTTGCGGGGACAGATACGCAGTATTTT
CASSLVAGTDTQYF
>TRBD1|TRBJ1-4|.|TRBV29-1
TGCAGCGTTTTGACAGGGGGATCGGGGAAACTGTTTTTT
CSVLTGGSGKLFF
>.|TRBJ1-3|.|TRBV5-1
TGCGCCAGCGGCGCGGACTCGAGCTCTGGAAACACCATATATTTT
CASGADSSSGNTIYF
>.|TRBJ1-1|.|TRBV28
TGTGCCAGCAGTACCCGGAGGACTGAAGCTTTCTTT
CASSTRRTEAFF
>TRBD2|TRBJ2-2|few|TRBV5-6
TGTGCCAGCAGCGACAGGACTAGCGGGAGTAGTGGTACCCGGGAGCTGTTTTTT
CASSDRTSGSSGTRELFF
>.|TRBJ2-7|.|TRBV6-5
TGTGCCAGCAGTTACTCCCCCCGACAGGCGTCCTACGAGCAGTACTTC
CASSYSPRQASYEQYF
>TRBD2|TRBJ2-7|once|TRBV5-4
TGTGCCAGCAGCTTTCCCGGGAGGAGGACCTACGAGCAGTACTTC
CASSFPGRRTYEQYF
>TRBD2|TRBJ2-4|.|TRBV7-9
TGTTCCAGCAGCCCAGTCGGGGGGGGAGCCAAAAACATTCAGTACTTC
CSSSPVGGGAKNIQYF
>.|TRBJ1-5|.|TRBV18
TGTGCCAGCTCACCTTCCTCAGGTGGGCAGCCCCAGCATTTT
CASSPSSGGQPQHF
>.|TRBJ1-4|few|TRBV6-4
TGTGCCAGCAGTGACAGGGGAGGGCTTGAAAAACTGTTTTTT
CASSDRGGLEKLFF
>.|TRBJ1-1|.|TRBV29-1
TGCAGCGTTGTTATCGGACAATACACTGAAGCTTTCTTT
CSVVIGQYTEAFF
>.|TRBJ1-2|.|TRBV5-1
TGCGCCAGCAGCTTGAGTCAGGGAAAGAATGGCTACACCTTC
CASSLSQGKNGYTF
>.|TRBJ2-5|.|TRBV2
TGTGCCAGCAGTGAAGTCGGTCGGGGTCGAGAGACCCAGTACTTC
CASSEVGRGRETQYF
>.|TRBJ2-7|.|TRBV4-3
TGCGCCAGCAGCCAAGGAAGCGGATCCTACGAGCAGTACTTC
CASSQGSGSYEQYF
>.|TRBJ2-5|.|TRBV28
TGTGCCAGCAGTATACTCCAAGAGACCCAGTACTTC
CASSILQETQYF
>TRBD1|TRBJ2-2|.|TRBV19
TGTGCCAGTAGTATAGTAGGGGGCGAGGAAACCGGGGAGCTGTTTTTT
CASSIVGGEETGELFF
>.|TRBJ1-2|few|TRBV9
TGTGCCAGCAGCGTAATTGAGAACTATGGCTACACCTTC
CASSVIENYGYTF
>TRBD2|TRBJ2-7|.|TRBV6-5
TGTGCCAGCAAAATAAGCGGGGGGACCCACGAGCAGTACTTC
CASKISGGTHEQYF
>.|TRBJ1-3|.|TRBV7-2
TGTGCCAGCAGCCTACAGAAAACGGGAAACACCATATATTTT
CASSLQKTGNTIYF
>.|TRBJ1-2|.|TRBV4-3
TGCGCCAGCAGCCAAGATCGGGGTGGAGGCTACACCTTC
CASSQDRGGGYTF